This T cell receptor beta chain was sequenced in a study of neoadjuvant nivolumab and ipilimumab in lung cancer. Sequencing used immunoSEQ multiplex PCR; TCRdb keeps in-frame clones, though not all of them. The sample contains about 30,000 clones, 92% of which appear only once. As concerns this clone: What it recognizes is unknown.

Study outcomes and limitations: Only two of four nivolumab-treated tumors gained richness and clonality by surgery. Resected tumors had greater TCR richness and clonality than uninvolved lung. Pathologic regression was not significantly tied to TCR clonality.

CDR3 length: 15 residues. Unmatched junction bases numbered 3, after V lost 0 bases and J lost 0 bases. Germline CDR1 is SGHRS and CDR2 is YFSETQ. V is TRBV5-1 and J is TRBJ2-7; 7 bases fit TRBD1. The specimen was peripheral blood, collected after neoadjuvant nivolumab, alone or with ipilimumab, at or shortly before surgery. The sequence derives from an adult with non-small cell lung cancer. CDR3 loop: CASSLVAGGSYEQYF. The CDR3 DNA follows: TGCGCCAGCAGCTTGGTTGCAGGGGGCTCCTACGAGCAGTACTTC.